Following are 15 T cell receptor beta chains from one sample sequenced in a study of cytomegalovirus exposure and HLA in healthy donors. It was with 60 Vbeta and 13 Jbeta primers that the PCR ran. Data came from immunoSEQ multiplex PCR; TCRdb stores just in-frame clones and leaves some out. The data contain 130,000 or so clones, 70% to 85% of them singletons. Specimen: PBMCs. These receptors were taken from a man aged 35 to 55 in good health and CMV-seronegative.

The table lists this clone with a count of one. CDR3 nucleotide sequence: TGTGCCAGCAGTGACTCGAGTCTAGCGGGAGGTACCTGCCGGTACGAGCAGTACTTC. This gives the protein CASSDSSLAGGTCRYEQYF. This chain uses TRBV6-4 with TRBJ2-7, with 11 bases fitting TRBD2. Germline CDR1 MRHNA, CDR2 SNTAGT. The CDR3 runs to 19 residues. The ends lost 0 bases at V and 4 bases at J; junction bases unmatched: 14.

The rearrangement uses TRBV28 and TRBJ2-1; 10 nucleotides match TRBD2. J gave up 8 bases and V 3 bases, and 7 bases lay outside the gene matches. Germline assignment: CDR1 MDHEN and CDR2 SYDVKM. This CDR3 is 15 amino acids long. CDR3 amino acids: CASSFRIGTSDEQFF. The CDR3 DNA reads TGTGCCAGCAGTTTTAGAATCGGGACTAGCGATGAGCAGTTCTTC.

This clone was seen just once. CDR3 sequence (DNA): TGCGCCAGCAGCTTGGACGGAGGTTCCGGGGACGAGCAGTACTTC. Its translation is CASSLDGGSGDEQYF. V is TRBV5-1 and J is TRBJ2-7; possibly TRBD2 for D (5 bases). This CDR3 spans 15 amino acids. The ends were cut back, 0 bases at V and 5 bases at J, with 15 bases in the middle. Per the germline V gene, CDR1 is SGHRS and CDR2 is YFSETQ.

The DNA of the CDR3 is TGTGCCAGCAGCTTGGCCCGTGGGCAGGACTCCTACGAGCAGTACTTC. As protein: CASSLARGQDSYEQYF. The J gene is TRBJ2-7, the V gene TRBV5-8, with D unclear. Germline V gives CDR1 SGHTS, CDR2 YDEGEE. Trimming took off 0 bases at V and 0 bases at J, with 13 bases between the two ends. The CDR3 runs to 16 residues.

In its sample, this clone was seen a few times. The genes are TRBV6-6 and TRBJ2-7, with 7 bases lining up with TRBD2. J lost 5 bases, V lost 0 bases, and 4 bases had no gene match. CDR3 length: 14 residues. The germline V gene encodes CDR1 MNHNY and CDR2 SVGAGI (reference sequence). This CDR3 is CASSYSGEGNEQYF. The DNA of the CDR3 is TGTGCCAGCAGTTACTCAGGGGAGGGGAACGAGCAGTACTTC.

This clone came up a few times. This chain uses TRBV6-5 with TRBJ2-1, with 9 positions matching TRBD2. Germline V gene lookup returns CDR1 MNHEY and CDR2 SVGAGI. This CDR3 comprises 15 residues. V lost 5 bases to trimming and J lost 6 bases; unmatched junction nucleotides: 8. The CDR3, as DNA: TGTGCCAGCAGTGGGCGGGGGGGGTCTGGCAATGAGCAGTTCTTC. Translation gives CASSGRGGSGNEQFF.

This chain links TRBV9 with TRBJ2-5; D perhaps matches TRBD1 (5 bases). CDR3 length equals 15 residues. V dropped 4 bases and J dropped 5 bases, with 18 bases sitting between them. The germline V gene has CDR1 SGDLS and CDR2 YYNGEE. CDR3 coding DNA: TGTGCCAGCAGCCGTCCGAGTCAAGGGGTTGAGACCCAGTACTTC. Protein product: CASSRPSQGVETQYF.

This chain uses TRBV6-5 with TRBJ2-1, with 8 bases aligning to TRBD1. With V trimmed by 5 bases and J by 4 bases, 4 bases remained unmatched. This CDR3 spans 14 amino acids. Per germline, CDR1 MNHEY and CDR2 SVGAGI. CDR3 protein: CASSQGQEYNEQFF. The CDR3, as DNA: TGTGCCAGCAGTCAGGGACAGGAATACAATGAGCAGTTCTTC.

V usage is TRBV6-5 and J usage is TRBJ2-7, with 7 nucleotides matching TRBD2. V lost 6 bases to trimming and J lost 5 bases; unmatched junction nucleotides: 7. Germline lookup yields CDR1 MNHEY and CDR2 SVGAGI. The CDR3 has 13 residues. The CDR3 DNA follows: TGTGCCAGCAGCCCCGGGACTAATCACGAGCAGTACTTC. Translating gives CASSPGTNHEQYF.

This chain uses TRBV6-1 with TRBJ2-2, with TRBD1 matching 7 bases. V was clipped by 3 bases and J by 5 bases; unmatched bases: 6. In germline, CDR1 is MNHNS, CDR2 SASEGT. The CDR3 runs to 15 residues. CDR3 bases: TGTGCCAGCAGTGACCTAGACAGGGTAACCGGGGAGCTGTTTTTT. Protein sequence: CASSDLDRVTGELFF.

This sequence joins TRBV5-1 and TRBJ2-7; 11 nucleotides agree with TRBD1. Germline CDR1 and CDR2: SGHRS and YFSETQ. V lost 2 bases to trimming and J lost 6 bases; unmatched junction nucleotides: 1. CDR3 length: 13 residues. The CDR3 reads CASSFGTGGEQYF. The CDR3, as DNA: TGCGCCAGCAGCTTCGGGACAGGGGGCGAGCAGTACTTC. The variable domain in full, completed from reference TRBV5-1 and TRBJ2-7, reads KAGVTQTPRYLIKTRGQQVTLSCSPISGHRSVSWYQQTPGQGLQFLFEYFSETQRNKGNFPGRFSGRQFSNSRSEMNVSTLELGDSALYLCASSFGTGGEQYFGPGTRLTVT.

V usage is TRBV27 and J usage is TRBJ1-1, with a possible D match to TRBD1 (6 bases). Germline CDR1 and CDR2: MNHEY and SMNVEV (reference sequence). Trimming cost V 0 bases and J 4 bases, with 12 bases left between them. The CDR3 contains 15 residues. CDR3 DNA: TGTGCCAGCAGTTTATCCAGCTGGACAGCCACTGAAGCTTTCTTT. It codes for CASSLSSWTATEAFF.

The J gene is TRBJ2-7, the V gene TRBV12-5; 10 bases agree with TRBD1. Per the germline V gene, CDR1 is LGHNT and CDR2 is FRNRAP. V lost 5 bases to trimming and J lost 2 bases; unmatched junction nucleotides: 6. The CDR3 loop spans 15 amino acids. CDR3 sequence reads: CASGPGQGVPYEQYF. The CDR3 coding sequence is TGTGCTAGTGGTCCTGGACAGGGGGTCCCCTACGAGCAGTACTTC.

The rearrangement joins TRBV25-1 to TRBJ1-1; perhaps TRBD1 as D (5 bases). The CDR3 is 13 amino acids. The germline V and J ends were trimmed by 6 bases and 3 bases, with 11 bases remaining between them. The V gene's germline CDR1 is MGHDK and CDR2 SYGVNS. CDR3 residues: CASRKQADTEAFF. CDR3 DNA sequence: TGTGCCAGCAGGAAACAGGCTGACACTGAAGCTTTCTTT.

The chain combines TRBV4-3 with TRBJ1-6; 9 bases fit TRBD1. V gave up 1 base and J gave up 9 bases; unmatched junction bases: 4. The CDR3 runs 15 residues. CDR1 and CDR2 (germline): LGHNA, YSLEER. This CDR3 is CASSQGTGVSSPLHF. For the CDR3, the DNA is TGCGCCAGCAGCCAAGGGACAGGGGTGTCTTCACCCCTCCACTTT.